This T cell receptor (beta chain) originates from a study of metastatic and nonmetastatic thyroid tumors. On the study more broadly: Blood and tumor or nodule tissue repertoires from malignant and benign thyroid patients were compared.

TCRdb re-called clones from the PCR reads using MiXCR. The sample includes 20,000 or so clones, more than 15% of them seen just once. From germline, CDR1 is SGHDT and CDR2 YYEEEE. CDR3 size: 16 residues. The J segment lost 4 bases and the V segment lost 1 base, leaving 6 bases of the junction unmatched. In this sample, this clone turned up a few times. Not a single patient had been given any form of treatment at any point before undergoing thyroid surgery. The chain joins TRBV5-6 to TRBJ2-2; the match to TRBD1 covers 8 bases. The sample taken for sequencing was blood. This TCR was sampled from a female donor with papillary thyroid cancer or a benign thyroid nodule (not recorded which). Some clones in this sample may be carry-over from other donors' samples. The CDR3: CASSLFQGAATGELFF. CDR3 nucleotide sequence: TGTGCCAGCAGCTTGTTTCAGGGGGCGGCCACCGGGGAGCTGTTTTTT.